This is a list of T cell receptor beta chains from one sample in a study of blood T cells in healthy people across ages. TCRdb reprocessed the 5' RACE reads with MiXCR, giving one entry per CDR3 protein. The table shows 1.5 million to 1.8 million distinct CDR3 sequences, with approximately 43% occurring only once. The specimen sequenced was blood. The receptors here all came from a woman under 30 in good health. Each CDR3 is given with its conserved first and last residue. The order of the fields is V gene, J gene, CDR3 protein.

>TRBV20-1|TRBJ1-5
CSARETVDRDNQPQHF
>TRBV20-1|TRBJ1-6
CSARETANSPLHF
>TRBV29-1|TRBJ1-1
CSVDSSGVRNTEAFF
>TRBV3-1|TRBJ1-2
CASSWDRGLQGYTF
>TRBV6-2/TRBV6-3|TRBJ2-6
CASDRRSGANVLTF
>TRBV20-1|TRBJ2-1
CSTSGTTLWNEQFF
>TRBV7-3|TRBJ2-2
CASSPRGAGELFF
>TRBV9|TRBJ2-1
CASSSRVVDEQFF
>TRBV5-1|TRBJ2-1
CASSLPISPEQFF
>TRBV11-2|TRBJ2-3
CASSPGMATDTQYF
>TRBV27|TRBJ2-7
CASSSGLSTYEQYF
>TRBV7-2|TRBJ2-5
CASSPRAVETQYF
>TRBV28|TRBJ2-7
CASSFLLQLRTPPTYEQYF
>TRBV12-3/TRBV12-4|TRBJ1-1
CASSLGPGQGAEAFF
>TRBV7-2|TRBJ1-3
CASSLAGLPSGNTIYF
>TRBV5-1|TRBJ2-1
CASNPQDLSYNEQFF
>TRBV5-1|TRBJ2-7
CASSRNGQVEYEQYF
>TRBV20-1|TRBJ1-1
CSARDPFGGMNTEAFF
>TRBV7-9|TRBJ2-3
CASSLEGWSTDTQYF
>TRBV11-2|TRBJ2-3
CASQKSSTDTQYF
>TRBV25-1|TRBJ1-1
CASSDHRGHTEAFF
>TRBV20-1|TRBJ2-7
CSAAGREYEQYF
>TRBV20-1|TRBJ2-4
CSARKELAKNIQYF
>TRBV12-3/TRBV12-4|TRBJ2-7
CASTFYSYEQYF
>TRBV20-1|TRBJ1-5
CSSRRRTGSNQPQHF
>TRBV20-1|TRBJ2-2
CSAERSAKNTGELFF
>TRBV18|TRBJ2-7
CASSRAGTVYEQYF
>TRBV19|TRBJ1-1
CASSMNVNTEAFF
>TRBV12-3/TRBV12-4|TRBJ2-1
CASSFLPYSGSSYNEQFF
>TRBV27|TRBJ1-2
CASSPWGGNGYGYTF
>TRBV6-5|TRBJ1-5
CASSYSGAANRPQHF
>TRBV11-3|TRBJ1-4
CASSLGGAANEKLFF
>TRBV20-1|TRBJ2-3
CSATSGRSTDTQYF
>TRBV6-6|.
CASSYSGSVWETQYF
>TRBV28|TRBJ2-1
CASSVRGTGIPDEQFF
>TRBV4-2|TRBJ2-7
CASSQDLGAPYEQYF
>TRBV6-2/TRBV6-3|TRBJ1-2
CASSCSKSGGNGYTF
>TRBV10-3|TRBJ1-1
CAISEGTGPAFF
>TRBV2|TRBJ1-1
CASRYPSEAFF
>TRBV7-9|TRBJ1-1
CASSLARGARAEAFF
>TRBV7-2|TRBJ1-1
CASSFQIRNTEAFF
>TRBV20-1|TRBJ2-5
CSARGLGTDSYNEQYF
>TRBV20-1|TRBJ2-3
CSATGGHPTDTQYF
>TRBV27|TRBJ2-5
CASSLDGPNQETQYF
>TRBV4-3|TRBJ2-1
CASSQDRRGQDEQFF
>TRBV12-3/TRBV12-4|TRBJ2-3
CASNPWAGDTQYF
>TRBV20-1|TRBJ2-2
CSARPKLAPTYGELFF